These T cell receptor beta chains were read from a single sample in a study of cytomegalovirus exposure and HLA in healthy donors. Libraries were prepared by immunoSEQ multiplex PCR; TCRdb keeps only in-frame clonotypes and omits some of them. Among roughly 250,000 clones, approximately 85% were seen once, and the ten largest hold about 2%. The material sequenced was PBMCs. All receptors come from a woman in her thirties or forties in good health and CMV-seropositive. CDR3s include the opening cysteine and the closing phenylalanine or tryptophan. D genes are given only for firm matches. Expanded clones are given a class, and other clones once, few, many or no size at all.

V gene	J gene	D gene	clone size	CDR3 protein	CDR3 DNA
TRBV28	TRBJ1-1	NA	NA	CASSLIGPPAEAFF	TGTGCCAGCAGTTTAATCGGTCCCCCCGCTGAAGCTTTCTTT
TRBV5-1	TRBJ2-1	TRBD1	NA	CASSLASTGLANEQFF	TGCGCCAGTAGCCTGGCGTCGACAGGGTTGGCCAATGAGCAGTTCTTC
TRBV10-3	TRBJ1-1	NA	NA	CAISESSGDVTEAFF	TGTGCCATCAGTGAGTCTTCAGGCGATGTCACTGAAGCTTTCTTT
TRBV7-9	TRBJ2-1	NA	NA	CASSLVGHNEQFF	TGTGCCAGCAGCTTAGTGGGCCACAATGAGCAGTTCTTC
TRBV4-2	TRBJ2-1	TRBD2	NA	CASSQGEAGYNEQFF	TGTGCCAGCAGCCAAGGTGAAGCGGGGTACAATGAGCAGTTCTTC
TRBV4-3	TRBJ1-2	NA	NA	CASSPETDYGYTF	TGCGCCAGCAGCCCGGAGACAGACTATGGCTACACCTTC
TRBV6-6	TRBJ1-2	NA	NA	CASRTANYGYTF	TGTGCCAGCAGGACAGCTAACTATGGCTACACCTTC
TRBV25-1	TRBJ1-6	NA	NA	CASSESHRSNSPLHF	TGTGCCAGCAGTGAATCCCATAGATCTAATTCACCCCTCCACTTT
TRBV5-1	TRBJ2-1	NA	NA	CASNPSQYNEQFF	TGCGCCAGCAATCCGTCCCAGTACAATGAGCAGTTCTTC
TRBV18	TRBJ2-7	NA	NA	CASSPAVDRTSYEQYF	TGTGCCAGCTCACCGGCGGTGGACAGAACCTCCTACGAGCAGTACTTC
TRBV28	TRBJ2-7	TRBD1	once	CASRQGQGYEQYF	TGTGCCAGCAGACAAGGACAGGGCTACGAGCAGTACTTC
TRBV4-2	TRBJ1-2	NA	NA	CASSQAGNVAVWGYTF	TGTGCCAGCAGCCAAGCGGGGAATGTGGCGGTTTGGGGTTACACCTTC
TRBV11-2	TRBJ2-5	TRBD2	once	CASSSWGSGTSQETQYF	TGTGCCAGCAGCTCCTGGGGTAGCGGGACGAGTCAAGAGACCCAGTACTTC
TRBV29-1	TRBJ2-1	TRBD2	NA	CSVGLAAYNEQFF	TGCAGCGTTGGTCTAGCGGCGTACAATGAGCAGTTCTTC
TRBV6-1	TRBJ2-7	TRBD1	NA	CASSEEGGQAWTLYEQYF	TGTGCCAGCAGTGAAGAAGGCGGACAGGCCTGGACCCTCTACGAGCAGTACTTC
TRBV7-2	TRBJ2-5	NA	NA	CASSPVKSETQYF	TGTGCCAGCAGCCCGGTCAAATCTGAGACCCAGTACTTC
TRBV7-9	TRBJ1-5	TRBD1	NA	CASSLDPGQAPNQPQHF	TGTGCCAGCAGCTTAGATCCGGGACAGGCGCCCAATCAGCCCCAGCATTTT
TRBV5-1	TRBJ2-3	TRBD2	NA	CASSAAGGDTDTQYF	TGCGCCAGCAGCGCTGCGGGAGGGGACACAGATACGCAGTATTTT
TRBV7-2	TRBJ2-3	TRBD1	NA	CASSSRQGAGDTQYF	TGTGCCAGCAGCTCGAGACAGGGGGCTGGAGATACGCAGTATTTT
TRBV5-4	TRBJ2-2	TRBD1	NA	CASSPGTAYTGELFF	TGTGCCAGCAGCCCCGGGACAGCTTACACCGGGGAGCTGTTTTTT
TRBV11-2	TRBJ2-7	NA	once	CASSLNSGQVYEQYF	TGTGCCAGCAGCTTAAATTCAGGGCAGGTCTACGAGCAGTACTTC
TRBV28	TRBJ2-7	NA	NA	CASSVRSYEQYF	TGTGCCAGCAGTGTACGGTCCTACGAGCAGTACTTC
TRBV6-5	TRBJ1-1	TRBD1	NA	CASSLTGHPNTEAFF	TGTGCCAGCAGTTTGACAGGGCATCCCAACACTGAAGCTTTCTTT
TRBV19	TRBJ2-3	NA	NA	CASSIGRRGSSTDTQYF	TGTGCCAGTAGTATAGGGCGACGCGGGTCCTCCACAGATACGCAGTATTTT
TRBV4-2	TRBJ2-7	TRBD1	NA	CASSPDRVGEQYF	TGTGCCAGCAGTCCGGACAGGGTGGGCGAGCAGTACTTC
TRBV19	TRBJ1-3	NA	NA	CASSIGTSEGNTIYF	TGTGCCAGTAGTATAGGGACATCCGAAGGAAACACCATATATTTT
TRBV7-2	TRBJ2-4	NA	once	CASSLDPGEGAKNIQYF	TGTGCCAGCAGCTTAGACCCCGGTGAGGGAGCCAAAAACATTCAGTACTTC
TRBV30	TRBJ2-1	TRBD2	NA	CAWSGRSEQFF	TGTGCCTGGAGCGGGAGGTCTGAGCAGTTCTTC
TRBV7-9	TRBJ1-1	NA	NA	CASSSPTGGVNTEAFF	TGTGCCAGCAGCTCTCCCACGGGAGGGGTGAACACTGAAGCTTTCTTT
TRBV7-8	TRBJ1-1	NA	NA	CASRLGDMNTEAFF	TGTGCCAGCAGATTAGGGGACATGAACACTGAAGCTTTCTTT
TRBV4-2	TRBJ1-1	TRBD1	NA	CASSQDFWTGRDDTEAFF	TGTGCCAGCAGCCAAGATTTTTGGACAGGGAGGGATGACACTGAAGCTTTCTTT
TRBV5-1	TRBJ2-5	TRBD2	NA	CASSSSSTSGETQYF	TGCGCCAGCAGCTCCTCGTCCACTAGCGGAGAGACCCAGTACTTC
TRBV4-3	TRBJ2-7	NA	few	CASSQDSGGGEQYF	TGCGCCAGCAGCCAAGACTCAGGTGGAGGAGAGCAGTACTTC
TRBV27	TRBJ2-7	TRBD2	NA	CASSLHRGVAEKYF	TGTGCCAGCAGTCTACATCGGGGGGTAGCAGAGAAGTACTTC
TRBV19	TRBJ1-4	NA	few	CASSINGGANEKLFF	TGTGCCAGTAGTATTAACGGCGGAGCTAATGAAAAACTGTTTTTT
TRBV28	TRBJ1-5	NA	NA	CASYRDYSNQPQHF	TGTGCCAGTTACCGGGACTATAGCAATCAGCCCCAGCATTTT
TRBV6-5	TRBJ2-2	NA	NA	CASRRANTGELFF	TGTGCCAGCAGACGGGCGAACACCGGGGAGCTGTTTTTT
TRBV29-1	TRBJ2-7	TRBD2	NA	CSVEGLAGDRSSYEQYF	TGCAGCGTTGAAGGCCTAGCGGGAGACCGAAGCTCCTACGAGCAGTACTTC
TRBV30	TRBJ1-3	NA	NA	CAWSSGISGNTIYF	TGTGCCTGGAGTTCAGGCATCTCTGGAAACACCATATATTTT
TRBV5-6	TRBJ2-1	TRBD1	NA	CASNLDRPYNEQFF	TGTGCCAGCAACCTGGACAGGCCTTACAATGAGCAGTTCTTC
TRBV29-1	TRBJ2-3	TRBD2	NA	CSAATYSGSAGTDTQYF	TGCAGCGCCGCAACCTATAGCGGGAGTGCCGGCACAGATACGCAGTATTTT
TRBV19	TRBJ2-7	TRBD1	NA	CASSTQGVRGNEQYF	TGTGCCAGTAGTACGCAGGGGGTGAGGGGGAACGAGCAGTACTTC
TRBV27	TRBJ1-4	TRBD1	once	CASSGTVTNEKLFF	TGTGCCAGCAGTGGGACAGTGACTAATGAAAAACTGTTTTTT
TRBV28	TRBJ2-2	TRBD2	NA	CASSLWGGSTGELFF	TGTGCCAGCAGTTTATGGGGGGGGAGCACCGGGGAGCTGTTTTTT
TRBV6-1	TRBJ2-3	NA	few	CATSLYGTSTDTQYF	TGTGCCACCTCTCTATACGGGACTAGCACAGATACGCAGTATTTT
TRBV7-6	TRBJ2-3	NA	NA	CASSLVSSASTDTQYF	TGTGCCAGCAGCTTAGTTTCTAGCGCTAGCACAGATACGCAGTATTTT